Each of the 20 T cell receptor beta chains below was sequenced from the same sample in a study of blood T cell repertoires in COVID-19. TCRdb keeps only in-frame clones here, not all; method: immunoSEQ multiplex PCR. The sample contains some 120,000 clones, about 87% of which appear only once. The sequenced sample was peripheral blood. The receptors were gathered from a woman aged 60-75 years with acute or convalescent COVID-19.

V usage is TRBV4-2 and J usage is TRBJ2-5; D possibly corresponds to TRBD2 (5 bases). The germline V and J ends were trimmed by 0 bases and 3 bases, with 11 bases remaining between them. The CDR3 has 15 amino acids. Germline-derived CDR1 and CDR2 are LGHNA and YNFKEQ. The CDR3, as DNA: TGTGCCAGCAGCCAAGAGACCGGGAATGAAGAGACCCAGTACTTC. It yields the protein CASSQETGNEETQYF.

The sample holds a few counts of this clone. This chain uses TRBV4-1 with TRBJ1-4; D is possibly TRBD1 (5 bases). This CDR3 is built from 16 residues. Per the germline V gene, CDR1 is MGHRA and CDR2 is YSYEKL. Trimming pared 0 bases from V and 2 bases from J, leaving 10 bases between. The CDR3, as DNA: TGCGCCAGCAGCCAAGATGTGGCAGGGACTAATGAAAAACTGTTTTTT. Its protein is CASSQDVAGTNEKLFF.

This rearrangement joins TRBV30 to TRBJ1-2; D is possibly TRBD1 (6 bases). Trimming removed 3 bases at V and 1 base at J, with 12 bases between. The CDR3 contains 14 residues. The germline CDR1 and CDR2 sequences are GTSNPN and SVGIG (reference sequence). In DNA, the CDR3 is TGTGCCTGGAGCCCACAGGGCCTTAACTATGGCTACACCTTC. Its protein is CAWSPQGLNYGYTF.

The CDR3 nucleotides read TGTGCCAGCAGTTCTCCCTACAATGAGCAGTTCTTC. Protein: CASSSPYNEQFF. The chain is built from TRBV28 and TRBJ2-1; D is undetermined. Germline CDR1 is MDHEN and CDR2 is SYDVKM. Trimming removed 4 bases from V and 2 bases from J, with 3 bases in between. This CDR3 region has 12 residues.

The gene calls are TRBV24-1 and TRBJ2-1; TRBD2 matches at 13 bases. The CDR3 extends over 16 amino acids. The junction had 2 bases not matched to a gene; V was cut back by 1 base and J by 6 bases. Germline values: CDR1 KGHDR, CDR2 SFDVKD. The CDR3 DNA reads TGTGCCACCAGTGATTTCGGGACTAGCGGGGTCAATGAGCAGTTCTTC. Translated: CATSDFGTSGVNEQFF.

The chain combines TRBV5-8 with TRBJ1-2, with 7 bases lining up with TRBD1. Germline V gene lookup returns CDR1 SGHTS and CDR2 YDEGEE. Trimming cost V 0 bases and J 6 bases; bases outside gene matches: 8. This CDR3 comprises 15 residues. Written as DNA, the CDR3 is TGTGCCAGCAGCTTGGTGGGACAGATAAGAAATGGCTACACCTTC. Its protein product is CASSLVGQIRNGYTF. Full variable domain (missing parts from reference TRBV5-8 and TRBJ1-2): EAGVTQSPTHLIKTRGQQATLRCSPISGHTSVYWYQQALGLGLQFLLWYDEGEERNRGNFPPRFSGRQFPNYSSELNVNALELEDSALYLCASSLVGQIRNGYTFGSGTRLTVV.

J is TRBJ2-1 and V is TRBV5-1; D possibly corresponds to TRBD1 (5 bases). Trimming removed 4 bases at V and 6 bases at J, with 29 bases between. Germline CDR1 reads SGHRS; CDR2 reads YFSETQ. The CDR3 loop spans 19 amino acids. The CDR3 region has the DNA TGCGCCAGCAGCGCGGACACATTCTTCCGGGTCAGGCCTCGCAATGAGCAGTTCTTC. Translated, it gives CASSADTFFRVRPRNEQFF. The full variable domain, with the rest looked up from reference TRBV5-1 and TRBJ2-1, is KAGVTQTPRYLIKTRGQQVTLSCSPISGHRSVSWYQQTPGQGLQFLFEYFSETQRNKGNFPGRFSGRQFSNSRSEMNVSTLELGDSALYLCASSADTFFRVRPRNEQFFGPGTRLTVL.

In this sample, this clone turned up a few times. The CDR3 coding sequence is TGTGCCAGCGGATTGGGACAGGGGGCCGGTAGCAATCAGCCCCAGCATTTT. It is translated as CASGLGQGAGSNQPQHF. The gene calls are TRBV28 and TRBJ1-5, with TRBD1 matching over 12 bases. Germline V lookup: CDR1 MDHEN, CDR2 SYDVKM. This CDR3 spans 17 amino acids. V gave up 8 bases and J gave up 0 bases; unmatched junction bases: 8.

The CDR3 protein is CSATSGYNEQFF. The CDR3 DNA reads TGCAGCGCCACTAGCGGATACAATGAGCAGTTCTTC. This chain joins TRBV29-1 and TRBJ2-1, with 8 bases lining up with TRBD2. With 7 bases clipped from V and 4 bases from J, the junction kept 3 bases outside the gene matches. The germline gives CDR1 SQVTM, CDR2 ANQGSEA. The length of the CDR3 is 12 residues.

This sequence joins TRBV4-2 and TRBJ2-1; 7 bases align to TRBD1. This CDR3 is built from 13 residues. Germline CDR1 LGHNA, CDR2 YNFKEQ. V dropped 4 bases and J dropped 7; count of bases not matched to a gene: 4. CDR3 sequence reads: CASSLRQGNEQFF. CDR3 sequence (DNA): TGTGCCAGCAGCCTCCGACAGGGAAATGAGCAGTTCTTC.

The chain combines TRBV11-3 with TRBJ2-3, with D tentatively TRBD1 (5 bases). V dropped 1 base and J dropped 4 bases, with 9 bases sitting between them. Germline assignment: CDR1 SGHNT and CDR2 YENEEA. The CDR3 runs 14 residues. This CDR3 reads CASSLAGQPDTQYF. CDR3 DNA: TGTGCCAGCAGCTTAGCAGGGCAACCAGATACGCAGTATTTT.

This clone was found a few times. This sequence joins TRBV9 and TRBJ2-1; 7 bases fit TRBD2. This CDR3 comprises 15 residues. V dropped 5 bases and J dropped 5; count of bases not matched to a gene: 10. Germline V gene sequence: CDR1 SGDLS, CDR2 YYNGEE. DNA of the CDR3: TGTGCCAGCAGTGCCGGGACTAATAATAACAATGAGCAGTTCTTC. Translation: CASSAGTNNNNEQFF.

The chain is built from TRBV3-1 (or the pseudogene TRBV3-2) and TRBJ2-1; 9 bases map to TRBD2. Germline V gene lookup returns CDR1 LGHDT and CDR2 YNNKEL (reference sequence). J was trimmed by 6 bases and V by 4 bases; bases with no gene match: 7. CDR3 length equals 15 residues. CDR3 DNA sequence: TGTGCCAGCAGCCCGTTAGCGGGAGTAGGCAATGAGCAGTTCTTC. Translated: CASSPLAGVGNEQFF.

The V call is TRBV9, the J call TRBJ2-1, with 7 positions matching TRBD2. J gave up 4 bases and V 0 bases, and 7 bases lay outside the gene matches. This CDR3 spans 16 amino acids. The V gene's germline CDR1 is SGDLS and CDR2 YYNGEE. The CDR3 coding sequence is TGTGCCAGCAGCGTAGCCGCGGGGGTAGATTACAATGAGCAGTTCTTC. Its translation is CASSVAAGVDYNEQFF. The full variable domain, its missing parts supplied by reference TRBV9 and TRBJ2-1, is DSGVTQTPKHLITATGQRVTLRCSPRSGDLSVYWYQQSLDQGLQFLIQYYNGEERAKGNILERFSAQQFPDLHSELNLSSLELGDSALYFCASSVAAGVDYNEQFFGPGTRLTVL.

The chain recombines TRBV10-3 with TRBJ1-1; D unresolved. This CDR3 has 16 residues. V was shortened by 10 bases and J by 0 bases, with 21 bases between the two germline ends. Looked up from germline, CDR1 is ENHRY and CDR2 is SYGVKD. In nucleotides, the CDR3 is TGTGCCACCAAAGGCGGATTTTCACGAATGAACACTGAAGCTTTCTTT. Translated, it gives CATKGGFSRMNTEAFF.

This clone turned up a few times. This chain links TRBV28 with TRBJ2-7, with 8 nucleotides matching TRBD2. Trimming cost V 5 bases and J 3 bases; bases outside gene matches: 9. In germline, CDR1 is MDHEN, CDR2 SYDVKM. This CDR3 comprises 15 residues. The CDR3 is CASSLTGGVIYEQYF. The CDR3 DNA reads TGTGCCAGCAGTCTCACCGGGGGGGTAATCTACGAGCAGTACTTC.

The chain joins TRBV2 to TRBJ2-1, with D tentatively TRBD2 (5 bases). The CDR3 spans 12 residues. Trimming removed 7 bases from V and 7 bases from J, with 11 bases in between. Germline CDR1 SNHLY, CDR2 FYNNEI. The CDR3 DNA sequence: TGTGCCAGCATAGAGGGTGGGAATGAGCAGTTCTTC. This sequence encodes CASIEGGNEQFF.

This sequence joins TRBV6-5 and TRBJ2-5; 7 bases are shared with TRBD1. The CDR3 has 15 amino acids. Trimming cost V 1 base and J 4 bases; bases outside gene matches: 6. The V gene's germline CDR1 is MNHEY and CDR2 SVGAGI. CDR3 amino acids: CASSYYRGMGETQYF. CDR3 nucleotides: TGTGCCAGCAGTTACTACAGGGGCATGGGAGAGACCCAGTACTTC.

The chain couples TRBV7-9 to TRBJ2-7; D remains ambiguous. Per the germline V gene, CDR1 is SEHNR and CDR2 is FQNEAQ (reference sequence). The V end lost 5 bases, the J end lost 0 bases, and 11 bases lay between the germline ends. CDR3 length: 14 residues. CDR3 sequence (DNA): TGTGCCAGCAGCAGCGAAGCGTTCTCCTACGAGCAGTACTTC. Translating gives CASSSEAFSYEQYF. Together with reference TRBV7-9 and TRBJ2-7, the CDR3 gives the full variable domain: DTGVSQNPRHKITKRGQNVTFRCDPISEHNRLYWYRQTLGQGPEFLTYFQNEAQLEKSRLLSDRFSAERPKGSFSTLEIQRTEQGDSAMYLCASSSEAFSYEQYFGPGTRLTVT.

The CDR3, as DNA: TGTGCCAGCAGTGAGTTGGGGGCTGAGCAGTTCTTC. Its translation: CASSELGAEQFF. The chain employs TRBV6-1 and TRBJ2-1; tentatively, D is TRBD1 (6 bases). Germline CDR1 is MNHNS and CDR2 is SASEGT. This CDR3 spans 12 amino acids. V lost 3 bases and J lost 9, with 9 bases in between.